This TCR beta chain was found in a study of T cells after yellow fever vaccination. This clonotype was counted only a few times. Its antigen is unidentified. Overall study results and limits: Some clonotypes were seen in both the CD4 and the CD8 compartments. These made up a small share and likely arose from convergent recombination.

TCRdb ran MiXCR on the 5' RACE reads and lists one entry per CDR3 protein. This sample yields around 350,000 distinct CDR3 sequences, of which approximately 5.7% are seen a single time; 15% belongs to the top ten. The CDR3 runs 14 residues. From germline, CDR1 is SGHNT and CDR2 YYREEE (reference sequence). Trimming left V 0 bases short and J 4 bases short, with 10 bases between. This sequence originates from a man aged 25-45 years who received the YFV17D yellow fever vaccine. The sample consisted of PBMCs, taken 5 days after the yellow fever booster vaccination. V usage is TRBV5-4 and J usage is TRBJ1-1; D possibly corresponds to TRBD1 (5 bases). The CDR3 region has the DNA TGTGCCAGCAGCTTGGGGGCAGGGAGCACTGAAGCTTTCTTT. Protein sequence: CASSLGAGSTEAFF.